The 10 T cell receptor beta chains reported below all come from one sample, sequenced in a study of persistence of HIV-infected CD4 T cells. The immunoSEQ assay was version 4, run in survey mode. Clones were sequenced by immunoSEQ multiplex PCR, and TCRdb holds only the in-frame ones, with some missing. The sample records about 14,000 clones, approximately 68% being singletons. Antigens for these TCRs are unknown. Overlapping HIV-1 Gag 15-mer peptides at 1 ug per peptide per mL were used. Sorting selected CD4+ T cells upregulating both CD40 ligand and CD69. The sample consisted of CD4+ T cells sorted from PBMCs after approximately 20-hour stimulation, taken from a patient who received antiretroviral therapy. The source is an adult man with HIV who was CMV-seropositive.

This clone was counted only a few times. The CDR3 DNA is TGTGCCAGCAGCCGACGCGTTGGGGTCTACGAGCAGTACTTC. Its protein product is CASSRRVGVYEQYF. V gene TRBV7-8 combines with J gene TRBJ2-7; no reliable D call. The CDR3 is 14 residues long. The germline V and J ends were trimmed by 5 bases and 3 bases, with 14 bases remaining between them. Germline CDR1 SGHVS, CDR2 FQNEAQ.

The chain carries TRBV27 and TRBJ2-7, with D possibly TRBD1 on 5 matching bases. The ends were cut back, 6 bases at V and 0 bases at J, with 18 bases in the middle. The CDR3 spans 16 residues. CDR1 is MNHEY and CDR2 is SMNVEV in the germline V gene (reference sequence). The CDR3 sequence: CASSQFTGAASYEQYF. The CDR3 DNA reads TGTGCCAGCAGCCAATTTACAGGAGCTGCCTCCTACGAGCAGTACTTC.

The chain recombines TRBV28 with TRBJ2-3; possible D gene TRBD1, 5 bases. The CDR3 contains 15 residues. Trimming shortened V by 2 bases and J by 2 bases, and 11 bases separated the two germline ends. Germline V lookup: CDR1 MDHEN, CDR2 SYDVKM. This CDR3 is CASSLPGRDTDTQYF. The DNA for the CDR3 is TGTGCCAGCAGTTTACCCGGCAGGGACACAGATACGCAGTATTTT.

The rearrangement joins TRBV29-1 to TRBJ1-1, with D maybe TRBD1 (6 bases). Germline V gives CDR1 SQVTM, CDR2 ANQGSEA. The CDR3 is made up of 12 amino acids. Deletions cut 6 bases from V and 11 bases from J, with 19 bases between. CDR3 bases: TGCAGCGTGGTGATAGCAGCCAGGGGTGCTTTCTTT. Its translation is CSVVIAARGAFF.

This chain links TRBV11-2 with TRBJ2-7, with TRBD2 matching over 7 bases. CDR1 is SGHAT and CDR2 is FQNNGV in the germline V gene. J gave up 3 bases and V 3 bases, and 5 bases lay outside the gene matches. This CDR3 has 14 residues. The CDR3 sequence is CASSLERGSYEQYF. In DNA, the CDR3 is TGTGCCAGCAGCTTGGAGCGGGGCAGCTACGAGCAGTACTTC.

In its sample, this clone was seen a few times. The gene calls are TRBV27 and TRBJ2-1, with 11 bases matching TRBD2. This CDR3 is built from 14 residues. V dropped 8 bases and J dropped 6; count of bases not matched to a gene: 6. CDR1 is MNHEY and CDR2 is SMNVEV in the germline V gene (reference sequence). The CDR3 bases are TGTGCCAGCCAGACTAGCGGGACAGGCAATGAGCAGTTCTTC. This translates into CASQTSGTGNEQFF.

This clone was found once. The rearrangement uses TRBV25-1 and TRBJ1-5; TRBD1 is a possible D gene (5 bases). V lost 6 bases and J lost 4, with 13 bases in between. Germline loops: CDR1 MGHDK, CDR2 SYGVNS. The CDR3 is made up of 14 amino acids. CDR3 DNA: TGTGCCAGCAGCATGAGAGAGGGGAATCAGCCCCAGCATTTT. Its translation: CASSMREGNQPQHF.

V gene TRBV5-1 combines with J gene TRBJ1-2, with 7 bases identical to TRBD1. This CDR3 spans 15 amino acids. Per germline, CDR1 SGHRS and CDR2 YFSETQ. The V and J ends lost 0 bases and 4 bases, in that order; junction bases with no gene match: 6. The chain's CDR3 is CASSLGGTEAYGYTF. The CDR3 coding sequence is TGCGCCAGCAGCTTGGGCGGGACAGAAGCCTATGGCTACACCTTC.

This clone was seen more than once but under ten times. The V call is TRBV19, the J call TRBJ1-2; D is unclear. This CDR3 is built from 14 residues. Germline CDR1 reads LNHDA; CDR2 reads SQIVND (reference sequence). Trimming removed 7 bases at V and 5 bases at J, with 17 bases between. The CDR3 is CASTPVKSPYGYTF. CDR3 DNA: TGTGCCAGTACCCCGGTCAAGTCTCCTTATGGCTACACCTTC.

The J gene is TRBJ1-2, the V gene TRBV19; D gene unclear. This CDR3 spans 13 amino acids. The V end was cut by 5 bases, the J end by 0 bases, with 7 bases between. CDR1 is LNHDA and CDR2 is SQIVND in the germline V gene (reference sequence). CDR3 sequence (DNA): TGTGCCAGTAGTGTAGTTCCTAACTATGGCTACACCTTC. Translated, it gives CASSVVPNYGYTF.